This entry lists 5 T cell receptor beta chains sequenced from one sample in a study of T cell responses to AZD1222 COVID-19 vaccine. Assay: immunoSEQ multiplex PCR; the TCRdb copy retains only in-frame clones and omits some. The table lists more than 85,000 clones, 81% of them singletons. Sequenced material: peripheral blood, taken on day 0 of AZD1222 vaccination. All receptors derive from an adult in good health.

The rearrangement links TRBV7-2 to TRBJ2-7, with a weak D call TRBD1 (5 bases). Germline CDR1 is SGHTA and CDR2 is FQGNSA. This CDR3 has 14 amino acids. The V end lost 5 bases, the J end lost 4 bases, and 15 bases lay between the germline ends. The CDR3 region is CASSIDSKMYEQYF. CDR3 DNA: TGTGCCAGCAGCATCGACAGCAAAATGTACGAGCAGTACTTC.

This clone came up a few times. The chain links TRBV10-3 to TRBJ1-1; no firm D call. Trimming cost V 4 bases and J 7 bases, with 10 bases left between them. The CDR3 loop spans 12 amino acids. Germline lookup yields CDR1 ENHRY and CDR2 SYGVKD. The CDR3 bases are TGTGCCATCAGTGGGACTGGCATTGAAGCTTTCTTT. Its translation: CAISGTGIEAFF.

This clone came up once. This chain connects TRBV7-9 to TRBJ1-1; TRBD1 aligns across 7 bases. Looked up from germline, CDR1 is SEHNR and CDR2 is FQNEAQ (reference sequence). CDR3 size: 15 residues. V trimming: 5 bases; J trimming: 6 bases; junction bases outside the gene matches: 12. The CDR3: CASSLDRDDLAEAFF. DNA of the CDR3: TGTGCCAGCAGCCTAGACAGGGATGATCTAGCTGAAGCTTTCTTT. Full variable domain (remainder filled in from reference TRBV7-9 and TRBJ1-1): DTGVSQNPRHKITKRGQNVTFRCDPISEHNRLYWYRQTLGQGPEFLTYFQNEAQLEKSRLLSDRFSAERPKGSFSTLEIQRTEQGDSAMYLCASSLDRDDLAEAFFGQGTRLTVV.

V gene TRBV7-2 combines with J gene TRBJ2-7; D unclear. In germline, CDR1 is SGHTA, CDR2 FQGNSA. This CDR3 is 15 amino acids long. V gave up 1 base and J gave up 1 base, with 11 bases separating them. This CDR3 is CASSLGLGSSYEQYF. CDR3 nucleotides: TGTGCCAGCAGCTTAGGTCTTGGCAGTTCCTACGAGCAGTACTTC.

The V and J genes are TRBV6-2 or TRBV6-3 and TRBJ2-5, with D possibly matching TRBD2 (5 bases). This CDR3 comprises 14 residues. Germline-derived CDR1 and CDR2 are MNHEY and SVGEGT. V was cut by 5 bases and J by 5 bases, with 15 bases left in between. This CDR3 is CASSLTTSAETQYF. CDR3 bases: TGTGCCAGCAGTCTGACTACGTCGGCGGAGACCCAGTACTTC.